This is a list of T cell receptor beta chains from one sample in a study of T cell clonotyping in hematopoietic cell transplantation. Measured with immunoSEQ multiplex PCR; TCRdb has only the in-frame clones, and not every one. The repertoire holds some 40,000 clones, with approximately 94% as singletons. The sample was peripheral blood mononuclear cells. The receptors stem from a woman aged 50 to 60 in good health. Some clones in this sample may be carry-over from other donors' samples. CDR3s leave out the opening cysteine and the closing phenylalanine or tryptophan.

j_gene | v_gene | CDR3aa
TRBJ1-1 | TRBV6-1 | ASSIRDGTEAF
TRBJ2-7 | TRBV7-2 | ASSLERTYEQY
TRBJ1-1 | TRBV7-2 | ASSPDMNTEAF
TRBJ2-5 | TRBV14 | ASSLLVNGGTQY
TRBJ1-5 | TRBV29-1 | SVGEGFFQPQH
TRBJ1-1 | TRBV9 | ASSPQGWDTEAF
TRBJ2-1 | TRBV7-8 | ASSLRDRNNEQF
TRBJ2-5 | TRBV5-4 | ASSLRGAKETQY
TRBJ1-3 | TRBV5-1 | ASSLEGVDPSGNTIY
TRBJ1-6 | TRBV10-3 | AISESGQKNSPLH
TRBJ1-1 | TRBV6-5 | ASSYERAVEAF
TRBJ1-1 | TRBV5-4 | ASSLADRDTEAF
TRBJ1-6 | TRBV4-1 | ASSQGGRSPLH
TRBJ1-5 | TRBV6-6 | ASSYPDRDQGQPQH
TRBJ2-2 | TRBV29-1 | SARRGSGELF
TRBJ2-3 | TRBV13 | ASSLDPAGGTDTQY
TRBJ1-5 | TRBV27 | ASSWGAEGQPQH
TRBJ2-5 | TRBV2 | ASSPPETQY